This TCR beta chain derives from a study of blood T cell repertoires in COVID-19. The CDR3 is 14 amino acids. V shed 0 bases and J shed 8 bases, with 14 bases lying between them. Germline V gene sequence: CDR1 SGHRS, CDR2 YFSETQ. Using immunoSEQ multiplex PCR, the repertoire was profiled, and TCRdb retains in-frame clones only, with some absent. The sample has just over 95,000 clones; around nine tenths are singletons. Sequenced: peripheral blood. The sequence derives from a human donor in a cohort sampled during active COVID-19. The V gene is TRBV5-1, the J gene TRBJ1-2, with D possibly matching TRBD1 (5 bases). The CDR3 bases are TGCGCCAGCAGCTTGGGGACAAGGGGAAAGGGCTACACCTTC. Translation gives CASSLGTRGKGYTF.